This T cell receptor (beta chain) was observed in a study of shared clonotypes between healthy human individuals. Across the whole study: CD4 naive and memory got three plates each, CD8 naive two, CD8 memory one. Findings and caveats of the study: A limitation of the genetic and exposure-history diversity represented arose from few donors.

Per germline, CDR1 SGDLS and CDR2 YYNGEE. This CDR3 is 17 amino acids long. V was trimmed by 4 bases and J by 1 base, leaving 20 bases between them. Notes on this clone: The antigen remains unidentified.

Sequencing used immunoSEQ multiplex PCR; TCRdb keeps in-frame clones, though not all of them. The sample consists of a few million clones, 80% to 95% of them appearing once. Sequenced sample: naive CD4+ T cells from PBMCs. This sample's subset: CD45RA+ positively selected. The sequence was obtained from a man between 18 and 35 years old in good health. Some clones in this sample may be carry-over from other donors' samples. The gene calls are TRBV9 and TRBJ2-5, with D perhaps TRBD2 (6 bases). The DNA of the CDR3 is TGTGCCAGCAGCAGCTGGAACGGGAGAAGCGCCCAAGAGACCCAGTACTTC. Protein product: CASSSWNGRSAQETQYF. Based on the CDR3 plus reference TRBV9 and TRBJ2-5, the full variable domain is DSGVTQTPKHLITATGQRVTLRCSPRSGDLSVYWYQQSLDQGLQFLIQYYNGEERAKGNILERFSAQQFPDLHSELNLSSLELGDSALYFCASSSWNGRSAQETQYFGPGTRLLVL.